The source of this T cell receptor beta chain is a study of cytomegalovirus exposure and HLA in healthy donors. The PCR used 60 Vbeta and 13 Jbeta primers. The table came from immunoSEQ multiplex PCR; TCRdb's copy has only in-frame clones and leaves some out. The profile shows 150,000 or so clones, 80% of them singletons. The ends were cut back, 2 bases at V and 4 bases at J, with 8 bases in the middle. The CDR3 loop spans 14 amino acids. Germline V gives CDR1 LNHDA, CDR2 SQIVND (reference sequence). The study's findings and limits: A later examination showed that TCR association rates differed by HLA locus, with DRB1 most and HLA-C fewest. Researchers counted around 180 TCR beta chains as cytomegalovirus-associated. In a later analysis, TCR beta V- and J-gene trimming showed a link to a missense DCLRE1C variant.

Comments on this clone: Its antigen is not known.

V gene TRBV19 combines with J gene TRBJ1-4; tentatively, D is TRBD1 (5 bases). Sequencing was performed on PBMCs. The sequence derives from a woman between 35 and 50 years old in good health and CMV-seropositive. The DNA for the CDR3 is TGTGCCAGTAGTATAACAGGAGTTAATGAAAAACTGTTTTTT. Protein product: CASSITGVNEKLFF.